This entry lists 10 T cell receptor beta chains sequenced from one sample in a study of T cell repertoires in cytomegalovirus infection. TCRdb ran MiXCR on the reads and lists one entry per CDR3 protein. The sample carries tens of thousands of distinct CDR3 sequences, 3.5% to 4.5% recorded once. Sequenced input: PBMCs. The source of these receptors is a human donor in good health (CMV status not recorded). Some clones in this sample may be carry-over from other donors' samples.

This clonotype was seen many times. The chain couples TRBV7-2 to TRBJ2-3; 10 bases align to TRBD2. CDR1 is SGHTA, CDR2 FQGNSA, per germline. The junction had 5 bases not matched to a gene; V was cut back by 3 bases and J by 2 bases. CDR3 length: 16 amino acids. CDR3 nucleotides: TGTGCCAGCAGCTTCCGACTAGCGGGCCACACAGATACGCAGTATTTT. This encodes CASSFRLAGHTDTQYF.

V usage is TRBV6-2 or TRBV6-3 and J usage is TRBJ2-1, with TRBD2 identical over 7 bases. The CDR3 runs to 13 residues. Germline V gene lookup returns CDR1 MNHEY and CDR2 SVGEGT. Trimming at V came to 10 bases and at J to 0 bases, leaving 3 bases not matched to a gene. CDR3 bases: TGTGCCACTCGGACTAGCTCCTACAATGAGCAGTTCTTC. It codes for CATRTSSYNEQFF.

This clonotype came up many times. The V and J genes are TRBV28 and TRBJ2-1; 7 nucleotides line up with TRBD1. Trimming took 5 bases from V and 0 from J; bases not matched to a gene: 7. This CDR3 comprises 16 residues. The germline V gene has CDR1 MDHEN and CDR2 SYDVKM. The CDR3 reads CASSHGQASSYNEQFF. DNA of the CDR3: TGTGCCAGCAGTCACGGACAGGCCAGCTCCTACAATGAGCAGTTCTTC. The variable domain in full, completed from reference TRBV28 and TRBJ2-1, reads DVKVTQSSRYLVKRTGEKVFLECVQDMDHENMFWYRQDPGLGLRLIYFSYDVKMKEKGDIPEGYSVSREKKERFSLILESASTNQTSMYLCASSHGQASSYNEQFFGPGTRLTVL.

This clonotype was counted at least ten times. This chain connects TRBV7-6 to TRBJ2-1, with no clear D. This CDR3 spans 13 amino acids. The ends were cut back, 0 bases at V and 12 bases at J, with 12 bases in the middle. CDR1 SGHVS and CDR2 FNYEAQ come from the germline V gene. Here the CDR3 reads CASSLAHGRAQFF. CDR3 sequence (DNA): TGTGCCAGCAGCTTAGCGCACGGTCGGGCGCAGTTCTTC.

This clonotype was counted ten times or more. V gene TRBV7-2 combines with J gene TRBJ2-1, with 7 bases matching TRBD2. This CDR3 region has 16 residues. Per the germline V gene, CDR1 is SGHTA and CDR2 is FQGNSA. After removal of 3 bases from V and 5 bases from J, the junction contained 10 bases not matched to a gene. The CDR3 DNA reads TGTGCCAGCAGCTTCCGAGTGGGCGGGGGAAACAATGAGCAGTTCTTC. Protein: CASSFRVGGGNNEQFF. Looking up the rest from reference TRBV7-2 and TRBJ2-1 gives the full variable domain: GAGVSQSPSNKVTEKGKDVELRCDPISGHTALYWYRQSLGQGLEFLIYFQGNSAPDKSGLPSDRFSAERTGGSVSTLTIQRTQQEDSAVYLCASSFRVGGGNNEQFFGPGTRLTVL.

This clonotype was seen ten or more times. In nucleotides, the CDR3 is TGTGCCAGCAGCTTAGGCGGTCACAATGAGCAGTTCTTC. The encoded protein is CASSLGGHNEQFF. This rearrangement joins TRBV7-2 to TRBJ2-1; D is uncertain. Germline lookup yields CDR1 SGHTA and CDR2 FQGNSA. Trimming took 1 base from V and 5 from J, leaving 6 bases between them. The CDR3 is 13 amino acids.

This clonotype was found many times. The chain combines TRBV19 with TRBJ1-2; D remains unclear. CDR1 and CDR2 (germline): LNHDA, SQIVND (reference sequence). The CDR3 runs to 18 residues. V gave up 3 bases and J gave up 1 base, with 21 bases separating them. The CDR3 protein is CASSIRISAQTLNYGYTF. The CDR3 nucleotides read TGTGCCAGTAGTATCCGTATATCAGCTCAGACACTTAACTATGGCTACACCTTC.

This clonotype has a count of ten or more. V gene TRBV5-6 combines with J gene TRBJ1-5; a possible D gene is TRBD1 (6 bases). The germline V gene encodes CDR1 SGHDT and CDR2 YYEEEE. V was cut by 3 bases and J by 4 bases, with 14 bases left in between. This CDR3 region has 15 residues. In nucleotides, the CDR3 is TGTGCCAGCAGCTCTACCGGGACACCTAATCAGCCCCAGCATTTT. This encodes CASSSTGTPNQPQHF.

The chain is built from TRBV28 and TRBJ2-2, with no clear D. Trimming shortened V by 6 bases and J by 4 bases, and 9 bases separated the two germline ends. CDR1 and CDR2 (germline): MDHEN, SYDVKM. This CDR3 comprises 13 residues. The CDR3 is CASSYDGTGELFF. In DNA form, the CDR3 reads TGTGCCAGCAGCTACGACGGCACCGGGGAGCTGTTTTTT.

This clonotype was counted at least ten times. This rearrangement joins TRBV10-3 to TRBJ1-2, with D possibly being TRBD1 (6 bases). V was clipped by 2 bases and J by 1 base, with 11 bases between them. CDR3 length: 15 amino acids. Germline V CDR1 and CDR2: ENHRY, SYGVKD. The CDR3 reads CAISEPGQSNYGYTF. The CDR3 DNA sequence: TGTGCCATCAGTGAGCCCGGACAGAGTAACTATGGCTACACCTTC.